Listed here are 22 T cell receptor beta chains from one sample, sequenced in a study of T-cell memory formation after mild COVID-19. One entry per CDR3 protein, called by TCRdb with MiXCR from the 5' RACE reads. Among around 200,000 distinct CDR3 sequences listed, roughly 20% were seen once. Specimen: PBMCs or a T cell subset sorted from them (not recorded which). All receptors derive from a man between 18 and 35 years old who had mild COVID-19 (a few samples of this study predate the infection). Cell type and time point are not known.

This clonotype turned up a few times. V gene TRBV19 combines with J gene TRBJ2-3; the D is unclear. Trimming stripped 3 bases from V and 3 bases from J, with 4 bases between. This CDR3 spans 12 amino acids. The germline CDR1 and CDR2 sequences are LNHDA and SQIVND (reference sequence). CDR3 nucleotide sequence: TGTGCCAGTAGTATGCGAACAGATACGCAGTATTTT. Translating it yields CASSMRTDTQYF.

V is TRBV25-1 and J is TRBJ2-6; TRBD1 is a possible D gene (5 bases). The germline V gene encodes CDR1 MGHDK and CDR2 SYGVNS. The CDR3 loop spans 15 amino acids. The V gene lost 4 bases and the J gene lost 0 bases, with 7 bases spanning the gap. DNA for the CDR3: TGTGCCAGCAGTGTAGGACACTCTGGGGCCAACGTCCTGACTTTC. Translation gives CASSVGHSGANVLTF.

The V call is TRBV9, the J call TRBJ2-7; no clear D. CDR3 length equals 15 residues. The germline V gene encodes CDR1 SGDLS and CDR2 YYNGEE. The V end was cut by 4 bases, the J end by 6 bases, with 20 bases between. The CDR3 here is CASSSDPQILSEQYF. The CDR3 DNA reads TGTGCCAGCAGCTCAGACCCCCAGATCCTTTCCGAGCAGTACTTC. The whole variable domain, remainder taken from reference TRBV9 and TRBJ2-7, is DSGVTQTPKHLITATGQRVTLRCSPRSGDLSVYWYQQSLDQGLQFLIQYYNGEERAKGNILERFSAQQFPDLHSELNLSSLELGDSALYFCASSSDPQILSEQYFGPGTRLTVT.

The chain combines TRBV3-1 with TRBJ2-7; possible D gene TRBD1, 6 bases. Germline CDR1 and CDR2: LGHDT and YNNKEL (reference sequence). CDR3 length equals 11 residues. The ends were cut back, 5 bases at V and 5 bases at J, with 7 bases in the middle. The CDR3 DNA follows: TGTGCCAGCAGCGGGACAAACGAGCAGTACTTC. It is translated as CASSGTNEQYF.

The chain links TRBV7-3 to TRBJ1-1; D is possibly TRBD1 (5 bases). The V end was cut by 5 bases, the J end by 4 bases, with 14 bases between. CDR1 SGHTA and CDR2 FQGTGA come from the germline V gene. CDR3 size: 14 residues. Written as DNA, the CDR3 is TGTGCCAGCAGCCCGGGACGGCGGGGCACTGAAGCTTTCTTT. This sequence encodes CASSPGRRGTEAFF.

This clonotype was seen more than once but under ten times. This chain uses TRBV24-1 with TRBJ1-1, with D unclear. The CDR3 runs to 13 residues. Germline V CDR1 and CDR2: KGHDR, SFDVKD. Trimming took off 4 bases at V and 6 bases at J, with 11 bases between the two ends. The chain's CDR3 is CATSDSHWAEAFF. The CDR3 DNA reads TGTGCCACCAGTGACTCACACTGGGCTGAAGCTTTCTTT.

V and J are TRBV20-1 and TRBJ2-1; 7 bases are a match to TRBD2. The CDR3 has 14 residues. With 6 bases clipped from V and 3 bases from J, the junction kept 8 bases outside the gene matches. CDR1 and CDR2 (germline): DFQATT, SNEGSKA (reference sequence). CDR3 sequence: CSAAGTMGYNEQFF. The CDR3 DNA reads TGCAGTGCCGCCGGGACTATGGGCTACAATGAGCAGTTCTTC.

V gene TRBV6-5 combines with J gene TRBJ2-2; 9 nucleotides align to TRBD1. CDR3 size: 16 residues. With V trimmed by 1 base and J by 7 bases, 7 bases remained unmatched. Germline values: CDR1 MNHEY, CDR2 SVGAGI. As DNA, the CDR3 is TGTGCCAGCAGTTACTTGGGACAGGGTGGTGGCGGGGAGCTGTTTTTT. Translating it yields CASSYLGQGGGGELFF.

The CDR3 coding sequence is TGTGCCAGCAGCTTGGCCCTGCAGGGAACCTACGAGCAGTACTTC. It codes for CASSLALQGTYEQYF. The rearrangement links TRBV5-8 to TRBJ2-7; D is perhaps TRBD1 (5 bases). The CDR3 is made up of 15 amino acids. Trimming shortened V by 0 bases and J by 2 bases, and 12 bases separated the two germline ends. Germline V gene lookup returns CDR1 SGHTS and CDR2 YDEGEE.

The DNA of the CDR3 is TGCGCCAGCAGCTTGGTGGGGGGCGTCGGTGGAAACACCATATATTTT. Translated: CASSLVGGVGGNTIYF. The chain uses TRBV5-1 and TRBJ1-3, with a weak D call TRBD1 (6 bases). Trimming shortened V by 0 bases and J by 3 bases, and 13 bases separated the two germline ends. In germline, CDR1 is SGHRS, CDR2 YFSETQ. This CDR3 is 16 amino acids long.

This clonotype appeared a few times. The chain joins TRBV7-9 to TRBJ2-5, with TRBD1 identical over 8 bases. The J segment lost 1 base and the V segment lost 5 bases, leaving 3 bases of the junction unmatched. The CDR3 runs 14 residues. Germline CDR1 and CDR2: SEHNR and FQNEAQ (reference sequence). CDR3 sequence reads: CASSPGQAQETQYF. The CDR3 DNA is TGTGCCAGCAGCCCGGGACAGGCCCAAGAGACCCAGTACTTC.

V gene TRBV3-1 combines with J gene TRBJ1-2; D remains ambiguous. With 0 bases removed from V and 3 bases from J, the gap between germline ends came to 23 bases. The CDR3 covers 19 residues. The germline V gene encodes CDR1 LGHDT and CDR2 YNNKEL (reference sequence). DNA of the CDR3: TGTGCCAGCAGCCAAGATAGAGCTGGTTGGACGAACAAACACTATGGCTACACCTTC. Its translation is CASSQDRAGWTNKHYGYTF.

This rearrangement joins TRBV20-1 to TRBJ2-3, with D possibly TRBD1 on 6 matching bases. CDR1 and CDR2 (germline): DFQATT, SNEGSKA (reference sequence). Trimming removed 5 bases from V and 2 bases from J, with 17 bases in between. The CDR3 is 15 residues long. CDR3 bases: TGCAGTGCTGCCAGGGGCGGCGGGTCCACAGATACGCAGTATTTT. Amino acid sequence: CSAARGGGSTDTQYF.

The rearrangement joins TRBV5-1 to TRBJ2-7, with no clear D. V shed 1 base and J shed 6 bases, with 8 bases lying between them. The CDR3 contains 12 residues. The germline V gene has CDR1 SGHRS and CDR2 YFSETQ. CDR3 sequence: CASSLPPREQYF. For the CDR3, the DNA is TGCGCCAGCAGCTTGCCCCCGCGCGAGCAGTACTTC. Together with reference TRBV5-1 and TRBJ2-7, the CDR3 gives the full variable domain: KAGVTQTPRYLIKTRGQQVTLSCSPISGHRSVSWYQQTPGQGLQFLFEYFSETQRNKGNFPGRFSGRQFSNSRSEMNVSTLELGDSALYLCASSLPPREQYFGPGTRLTVT.

This clonotype was detected ten times or more. The V and J genes are TRBV9 and TRBJ1-1; a weak D match, TRBD1 (5 bases). V was trimmed by 1 base and J by 5 bases, leaving 9 bases between them. The CDR3 is 13 residues long. Germline values: CDR1 SGDLS, CDR2 YYNGEE. In DNA, the CDR3 is TGTGCCAGCAGCGTACAGGGAGGGACTGAAGCTTTCTTT. Protein product: CASSVQGGTEAFF.

The chain employs TRBV10-3 and TRBJ1-2; D might be TRBD1 (6 bases). Germline CDR1 is ENHRY and CDR2 is SYGVKD. The length of the CDR3 is 15 residues. V was cut by 6 bases and J by 4 bases, with 18 bases left in between. This CDR3 is CAISPDRPGGYGYTF. In nucleotides, the CDR3 is TGTGCCATCAGCCCTGACAGGCCCGGGGGCTATGGCTACACCTTC.

The V gene is TRBV2, the J gene TRBJ2-2, with D unclear. Germline assignment: CDR1 SNHLY and CDR2 FYNNEI. V gave up 5 bases and J gave up 5 bases, with 12 bases separating them. This CDR3 has 14 amino acids. For the CDR3, the DNA is TGTGCCAGCAGTCTCCAGGCAGGAACCGGGGAGCTGTTTTTT. Residues: CASSLQAGTGELFF.

The chain couples TRBV7-2 to TRBJ2-1, with D perhaps matching TRBD1 (7 bases). Germline V gene lookup returns CDR1 SGHTA and CDR2 FQGNSA. V lost 7 bases, J lost 10 bases, and 26 bases lay in between. CDR3 length: 16 amino acids. The CDR3 sequence is CASTFEAGQSGAEQFF. The CDR3 DNA sequence: TGTGCCAGCACCTTCGAGGCGGGACAGAGTGGGGCCGAGCAGTTCTTC.

The J gene is TRBJ2-7, the V gene TRBV4-3; 12 nucleotides agree with TRBD2. V dropped 3 bases and J dropped 3; count of bases not matched to a gene: 3. Germline CDR1 is LGHNA and CDR2 is YSLEER. The CDR3 spans 15 residues. The CDR3 sequence is CASSQRTSGDYEQYF. CDR3 nucleotides: TGCGCCAGCAGCCAGAGGACTAGCGGGGACTACGAGCAGTACTTC.

The chain couples TRBV7-2 to TRBJ2-7; 8 bases align to TRBD1. The length of the CDR3 is 15 residues. The V segment lost 6 bases and the J segment 3 bases; nucleotides outside the gene matches: 10. Germline values: CDR1 SGHTA, CDR2 FQGNSA. The CDR3 loop reads CASSPDRESFYEQYF. The CDR3 DNA follows: TGTGCCAGCAGTCCGGACAGGGAAAGCTTCTACGAGCAGTACTTC.

This clonotype was detected a few times. V gene TRBV20-1 combines with J gene TRBJ2-3, with 8 bases fitting TRBD1. With V trimmed by 6 bases and J by 3 bases, 5 bases remained unmatched. The germline gives CDR1 DFQATT, CDR2 SNEGSKA (reference sequence). The length of the CDR3 is 13 residues. DNA for the CDR3: TGCAGTGCGCGGACAGGGCTGACAGATACGCAGTATTTT. It encodes CSARTGLTDTQYF.

This clonotype was detected a few times. The chain is built from TRBV15 and TRBJ1-5; D call uncertain. The CDR3 loop spans 15 amino acids. The V end lost 0 bases, the J end lost 6 bases, and 12 bases lay between the germline ends. CDR1 is LNHNV, CDR2 YYDKDF, per germline (reference sequence). CDR3 nucleotides: TGTGCCACCAGCAGAGAGGTCGGGAGGGTTCAGCCCCAGCATTTT. Protein sequence: CATSREVGRVQPQHF.